This TCR beta chain is drawn from a study of human T cells and chemical hapten exposure. Overall study findings and caveats: Among TCRs, those above 1 in 1000 frequency were unaffected by DPC sensitization.

This clonotype was counted ten times or more. Its cognate antigen is unknown. Time point specified: healthy volunteer bleed at 2 weeks. It was unfractionated whole blood from which total RNA was extracted. The CDR3 covers 14 residues. CDR1 is MNHEY, CDR2 SMNVEV, per germline (reference sequence). Deletions cut 3 bases from V and 6 bases from J, with 15 bases between. In TCRdb, the RACE reads were re-called with MiXCR into one record per CDR3 protein. Here the sample spans over 100,000 distinct CDR3 sequences, about 9.4% being singletons. The chain recombines TRBV27 with TRBJ2-7, with D possibly being TRBD1 or TRBD2 (6 bases each). This clonotype was sampled from a male donor in good health. Some clones in this sample may be carry-over from other donors' samples. Source material: whole blood. Here the CDR3 reads CASSFGTGAVEQYF. CDR3 bases: TGTGCCAGCAGTTTCGGGACGGGGGCCGTCGAGCAGTACTTC.